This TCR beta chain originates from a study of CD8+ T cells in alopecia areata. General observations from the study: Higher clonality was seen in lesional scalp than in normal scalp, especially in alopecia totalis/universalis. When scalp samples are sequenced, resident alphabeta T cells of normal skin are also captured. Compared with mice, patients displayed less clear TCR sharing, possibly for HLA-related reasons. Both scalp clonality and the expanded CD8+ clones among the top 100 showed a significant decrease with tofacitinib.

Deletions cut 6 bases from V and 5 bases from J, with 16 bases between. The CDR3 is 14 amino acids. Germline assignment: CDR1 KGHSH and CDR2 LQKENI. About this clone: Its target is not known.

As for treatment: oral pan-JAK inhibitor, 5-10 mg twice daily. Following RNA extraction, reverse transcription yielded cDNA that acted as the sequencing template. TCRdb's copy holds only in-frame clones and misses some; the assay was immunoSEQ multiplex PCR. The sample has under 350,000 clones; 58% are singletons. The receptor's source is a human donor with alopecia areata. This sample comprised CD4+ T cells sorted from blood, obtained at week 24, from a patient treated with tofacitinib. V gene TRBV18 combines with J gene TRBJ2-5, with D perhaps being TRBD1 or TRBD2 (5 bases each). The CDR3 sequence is CASSRGDSFETQYF. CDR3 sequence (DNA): TGTGCCAGCTCCCGGGGTGACAGCTTCGAGACCCAGTACTTC.